One and the same sample provided the 23 T cell receptor beta chains below, sequenced in a study of T cell clonality in common variable immunodeficiency. Only in-frame clones appear in the TCRdb table, and some are missing; sequencing was by immunoSEQ multiplex PCR. Singletons are absent from the sample, which has about 43,000 clones. The source material was peripheral blood mononuclear cells. These receptor sequences come from a person aged 18 to 69 in good health.

This clone was recorded many times. Coverage ceases 3 residues before the CDR3 finishes, and the germline J gene fills in the end. The chain links TRBV12-3 or TRBV12-4 to TRBJ2-3; D perhaps matches TRBD1 (5 bases). V was trimmed by 3 bases and J by 5 bases, leaving 12 bases between them. The CDR3 covers 14 residues. The CDR3: CASSFNQGGDTQYF. Partial CDR3 DNA: TGTGCCAGCAGTTTCAATCAGGGTGGAGATACG.

This clone was recorded many times. The sequenced fragment ends 3 residues before the CDR3 boundary, so the rest is inferred from the germline J gene. This chain joins TRBV6-1 and TRBJ1-5; D perhaps matches TRBD1 (5 bases). The CDR3 totals 18 residues. Trimming removed 2 bases from V and 0 bases from J, with 17 bases in between. Germline V gene sequence: CDR1 MNHNS, CDR2 SASEGT. The part of the CDR3 DNA that was read is TGTGCCAGCAGTGAAAGAGGGGTTACTCGGTATAGCAATCAGCCC. Amino acid sequence: CASSERGVTRYSNQP. The whole CDR3 sequence is CASSERGVTRYSNQPQHF.

This clone was found many times. The read is 3 residues too short to cover the CDR3 end, so that end is filled in from the germline J gene. V gene TRBV12-5 combines with J gene TRBJ2-7, with D tentatively TRBD1 (5 bases). The CDR3 extends over 14 amino acids. Germline CDR1 is LGHNT and CDR2 is FRNRAP. The ends were cut back, 0 bases at V and 3 bases at J, with 9 bases in the middle. The CDR3 loop is CASGLVPGNYEQYF. The part of the CDR3 DNA that was read is TGTGCTAGTGGTTTGGTTCCAGGGAACTACGAG.

In its sample, this clone was seen many times. Coverage ceases 3 residues before the CDR3 finishes, and the germline J gene fills in the end. The chain links TRBV28 to TRBJ2-7; possibly TRBD1 for D (5 bases). CDR3 size: 13 residues. Germline values: CDR1 MDHEN, CDR2 SYDVKM. Between the trimmed V and J ends, which lost 7 bases and 5 bases, there was a span of 15 bases. CDR3 region: CASTSGQANEQYF. The DNA read from the CDR3 is TGTGCCAGCACTTCAGGGCAGGCGAACGAG.

This clone has at least ten counts. From the germline J gene comes the end of the CDR3, since the read stops 3 residues before it. The V gene is TRBV18, the J gene TRBJ2-7, with 7 bases matching TRBD2. CDR1 is KGHSH and CDR2 is LQKENI in the germline V gene. V lost 3 bases, J lost 0 bases, and 2 bases stayed unmatched. The CDR3 has 14 amino acids. The CDR3 loop reads CASSPLAASYEQYF. CDR3 bases read: TGTGCCAGCTCACCCCTAGCGGCCTCCTACGAG.

There are many counts of this clone. The read ends 3 residues shy of where the CDR3 ends; the end is completed using the germline J gene. The chain combines TRBV18 with TRBJ2-5; possibly TRBD1 for D (5 bases). CDR3 length: 14 amino acids. Trimming stripped 2 bases from V and 5 bases from J, with 12 bases between. Germline values: CDR1 KGHSH, CDR2 LQKENI. Here the CDR3 reads CASSPDAGLETQYF. Incomplete CDR3 DNA: TGTGCCAGCTCACCAGACGCAGGGTTGGAGACC. The whole variable domain, filled in from reference TRBV18 and TRBJ2-5, reads NAGVMQNPRHLVRRRGQEARLRCSPMKGHSHVYWYRQLPEEGLKFMVYLQKENIIDESGMPKERFSAEFPKEGPSILRIQQVVRGDSAAYFCASSPDAGLETQYFGPGTRLLVL.

The table lists this clone with many counts. The read ends 3 residues shy of where the CDR3 ends; the end is completed using the germline J gene. V is TRBV5-4 and J is TRBJ1-1, with D perhaps TRBD1 (6 bases). This CDR3 is 14 amino acids long. Deletions cut 1 base from V and 1 base from J, with 8 bases between. Germline V gives CDR1 SGHNT, CDR2 YYREEE (reference sequence). The CDR3 DNA, read in part, is TGTGCCAGCAGCTTGAAACAGGGGAACACTGAA. It yields the protein CASSLKQGNTE. The CDR3 in full is CASSLKQGNTEAFF.

There are many counts of this clone. The read ends 3 residues shy of where the CDR3 ends; the end is completed using the germline J gene. V and J are TRBV30 and TRBJ1-3, with D possibly being TRBD1 (5 bases). The V end lost 3 bases, the J end lost 8 bases, and 17 bases lay between the germline ends. The CDR3 covers 14 residues. Germline values: CDR1 GTSNPN, CDR2 SVGIG (reference sequence). The CDR3 protein is CAWRPQRLGDTIYF. The covered CDR3 bases are TGTGCCTGGAGGCCCCAACGGCTAGGGGACACC.

This clone was observed a few times. A much more abundant neighbour one base away suggests this may be a read error. The read falls 3 residues short of the CDR3 end, and the missing part is taken from the germline J gene. Different DNA sequences within this sample yield the same CDR3. The V gene is TRBV30, the J gene TRBJ1-3; perhaps TRBD1 as D (6 bases). Germline V gene data show CDR1 as GTSNPN and CDR2 as SVGIG (reference sequence). This CDR3 is 14 amino acids long. This CDR3 reads CAWSLGGTGNTIYF. CDR3 DNA (partial): TGTGCCTGGAGTTTAGGGGGAACTGGAAACACG.

This clone was observed many times. The CDR3 end lies 3 residues beyond the end of the read and is filled in from the germline J gene. This chain connects TRBV4-2 to TRBJ2-5; TRBD2 aligns across 10 bases. CDR3 length equals 16 residues. Losses at the gene ends were 0 bases for V and 4 bases for J; bases not matched to a gene: 5. The germline gives CDR1 LGHNA, CDR2 YNFKEQ. The part of the CDR3 DNA that was read is TGTGCCAGCAGCCAAGAACTAGCGGGAAGCCGAGAGACC. It specifies CASSQELAGSRET. The full CDR3 reads CASSQELAGSRETQYF.

This clone appeared many times. The sequence runs out 3 residues before the end of the CDR3; the remainder is reconstructed from the germline J gene. The chain employs TRBV9 and TRBJ2-7; D is perhaps TRBD2 (5 bases). The germline CDR1 and CDR2 sequences are SGDLS and YYNGEE. The CDR3 runs 13 residues. Trimming cost V 4 bases and J 0 bases, with 8 bases left between them. CDR3 bases read: TGTGCCAGCAGCCCGGACTTCTCCTACGAG. Its translation: CASSPDFSYE. The CDR3 in its entirety is CASSPDFSYEQYF.

In its sample, this clone ranks as medium-sized. From the germline J gene comes the end of the CDR3, since the read stops 3 residues before it. The chain has TRBV2 and TRBJ2-6; 10 positions match TRBD1. With 5 bases clipped from V and 4 bases from J, the junction kept 5 bases outside the gene matches. Germline assignment: CDR1 SNHLY and CDR2 FYNNEI. The CDR3 covers 16 residues. The CDR3 protein is CASSQGQGSGANVLTF. Incomplete CDR3 DNA: TGTGCCAGCAGTCAGGGACAGGGGAGCGGGGCCAACGTC.

This clone was seen repeatedly, ten times or more. The sequenced fragment ends 3 residues before the CDR3 boundary, so the rest is inferred from the germline J gene. The chain has TRBV6-1 and TRBJ2-2; D is undetermined. The CDR3 spans 16 residues. CDR1 is MNHNS, CDR2 SASEGT, per germline. The V gene lost 3 bases and the J gene lost 6 bases, with 17 bases spanning the gap. CDR3 region: CASSEGTPAVAGELFF. CDR3 DNA, as far as it was read: TGTGCCAGCAGTGAGGGTACACCGGCGGTCGCCGGGGAG.

This clone has ten or more counts. One junction end disagrees with the germline gene, perhaps due to a read error. The read gets to within 3 residues of the CDR3 end, and the germline J gene fills in the rest. The chain has TRBV4-2 and TRBJ2-2; D uncertain. CDR1 and CDR2 from the germline V gene are LGHNA and YNFKEQ. The CDR3 covers 16 residues. The covered CDR3 bases are TGCGCCAGCAGCCAAGAGTTCCGTCGGAACACCGGGGAG. Translating it yields CASSQEFRRNTGE. The full CDR3 protein is CASSQEFRRNTGELFF.

This clone was recorded at least ten times. Read sequence stops 3 residues before the CDR3 end, and the germline J gene provides the missing end. The rearrangement links TRBV18 to TRBJ2-6; TRBD1 agrees at 7 bases. With V trimmed by 3 bases and J by 0 bases, 5 bases remained unmatched. CDR3 length equals 17 residues. Per the germline V gene, CDR1 is KGHSH and CDR2 is LQKENI. CDR3 residues: CASSPPTGTSGANVLTF. The DNA read from the CDR3 is TGTGCCAGCTCACCCCCGACAGGGACCTCTGGGGCCAACGTC. The complete variable domain, with remaining parts taken from reference TRBV18 and TRBJ2-6, reads NAGVMQNPRHLVRRRGQEARLRCSPMKGHSHVYWYRQLPEEGLKFMVYLQKENIIDESGMPKERFSAEFPKEGPSILRIQQVVRGDSAAYFCASSPPTGTSGANVLTFGAGSRLTVL.

A note on this clone: The DNA ends 3 residues before the CDR3 does, and the rest of the CDR3 is filled in from the germline J gene. This sequence joins TRBV18 and TRBJ2-3, with D perhaps TRBD1 or TRBD2 (5 bases each). Germline V CDR1 and CDR2: KGHSH, LQKENI. The CDR3 extends over 15 amino acids. The CDR3 sequence: CASLTGRENQETQYF. The sequenced CDR3 bases are TGTGCCAGCTTGACGGGCAGGGAGAACCAAGAGACG.

A few counts support this clone. Incomplete CDR3 DNA: TGTGCCATCAGTCTATTACAGGAGTCCTACGAG. Amino acid sequence: CAISLLQESYE. The full CDR3 sequence reads CAISLLQESYEQYF. This chain links TRBV10-3 with TRBJ2-7, with D possibly TRBD1 on 5 matching bases. The read ends 3 residues early relative to the CDR3; the germline J gene fills the gap. This CDR3 has 14 residues. The V gene lost 5 bases and the J gene lost 1 base, with 12 bases spanning the gap. CDR1 and CDR2 (germline): ENHRY, SYGVKD.

This clone was seen many times. From the germline J gene comes the end of the CDR3, since the read stops 3 residues before it. This rearrangement joins TRBV19 to TRBJ2-2; D is unclear. CDR1 LNHDA and CDR2 SQIVND come from the germline V gene (reference sequence). The V end lost 3 bases, the J end lost 1 base, and 6 bases lay between the germline ends. The CDR3 extends over 14 amino acids. Incomplete CDR3 DNA: TGTGCCAGTAGTATTGCAGTGAACACCGGGGAG. It is translated as CASSIAVNTGE. The entire CDR3 protein is CASSIAVNTGELFF.

This clone has ten or more counts. The CDR3 bases that were read are TGCGCCAGCAGTTCTATACAGGATAATTCACCC. Its translation: CASSSIQDNSP. The complete CDR3 sequence is CASSSIQDNSPLHF. The rearrangement joins TRBV10-2 to TRBJ1-6, with D maybe TRBD1 (5 bases). The CDR3 goes on 3 residues after the read ends, and that part is filled in from the germline J gene. Deletions cut 5 bases from V and 5 bases from J, with 10 bases between. Germline V lookup: CDR1 WSHSY, CDR2 SAAADI. This CDR3 has 14 amino acids.

Ten or more counts support this clone. The DNA ends 3 residues before the CDR3 does, and the rest of the CDR3 is filled in from the germline J gene. The chain joins TRBV18 to TRBJ1-1, with D possibly matching TRBD1 (6 bases). The germline V gene encodes CDR1 KGHSH and CDR2 LQKENI. V was trimmed by 3 bases and J by 6 bases, leaving 20 bases between them. The CDR3 loop spans 16 amino acids. Here the CDR3 reads CASSPGTLSSMAEAFF. CDR3 DNA, as far as it was read: TGTGCCAGCTCACCCGGGACACTCAGCAGTATGGCTGAA. Complete variable domain (other parts from reference TRBV18 and TRBJ1-1): NAGVMQNPRHLVRRRGQEARLRCSPMKGHSHVYWYRQLPEEGLKFMVYLQKENIIDESGMPKERFSAEFPKEGPSILRIQQVVRGDSAAYFCASSPGTLSSMAEAFFGQGTRLTVV.

The sample holds many counts of this clone. The missing CDR3 end, 3 residues past where the read stops, is filled in from the germline J gene. The chain combines TRBV10-3 with TRBJ2-5; 11 bases align to TRBD1. Germline V gives CDR1 ENHRY, CDR2 SYGVKD. This CDR3 has 13 residues. The ends lost 10 bases at V and 5 bases at J; junction bases unmatched: 6. CDR3: CATSGQGAETQYF. The DNA read from the CDR3 is TGTGCCACTTCCGGACAGGGGGCGGAGACC.

In this sample, this clone turned up many times. The read ends 3 residues before the CDR3 terminus; that terminus is restored from the germline J gene. The rearrangement links TRBV30 to TRBJ1-1, with D unresolved. Germline CDR1 is GTSNPN and CDR2 is SVGIG (reference sequence). Between the trimmed V and J ends, which lost 2 bases and 1 base, there was a span of 8 bases. This CDR3 region has 13 residues. The CDR3 bases that were read are TGTGCCTGGAGTCCCCCGGGGAACACTGAA. Translating gives CAWSPPGNTE. The whole CDR3 reads CAWSPPGNTEAFF.

This clone was detected ten times or more. With the read ending 3 residues before the CDR3 end, the germline J gene is used to fill in that end. The chain couples TRBV5-6 to TRBJ1-2; TRBD1 aligns across 10 bases. This CDR3 is built from 12 residues. Germline CDR1 reads SGHDT; CDR2 reads YYEEEE. The CDR3: CASRGTGDGYTF. CDR3 DNA (partial): TGTGCCAGCAGGGGGACAGGGGACGGC.